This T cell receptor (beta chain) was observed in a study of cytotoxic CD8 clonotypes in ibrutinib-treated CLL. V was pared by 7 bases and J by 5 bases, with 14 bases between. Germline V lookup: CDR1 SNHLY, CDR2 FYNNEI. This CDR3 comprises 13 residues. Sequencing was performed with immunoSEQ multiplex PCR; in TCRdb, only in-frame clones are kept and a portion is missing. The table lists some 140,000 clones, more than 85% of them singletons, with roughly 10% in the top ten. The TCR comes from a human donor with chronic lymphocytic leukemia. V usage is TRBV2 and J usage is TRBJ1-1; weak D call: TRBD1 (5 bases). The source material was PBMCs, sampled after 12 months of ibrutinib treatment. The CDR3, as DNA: TGTGCCAGCACTAAAGGGACGTTGACTGAAGCTTTCTTT. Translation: CASTKGTLTEAFF.